The present T cell receptor (beta chain) was sequenced within a study of shared clonotypes between healthy human individuals (dated by TCRdb to 2020 to 2021). Regarding the study in general: The cohort included three men and a couple of women between 18 and 49 years of age. Each donor's leukapheresis produced roughly between roughly 0.85 and 10 billion PBMCs. To estimate repertoire size and how much clonotype sharing occurs between individuals, the study deeply sequenced the blood TCR repertoires of roughly 5 healthy adults. Per donor, three plates each were used for CD4 naive and CD4 memory, two for CD8 naive, and one for CD8 memory. Different laboratories and diverse techniques were used to prepare libraries and sequence TCR repertoires, to increase sequencing depth and limit assay-specific biases. Summary of the overall study and its limitations: Because the study included only a small number of donors, the genetic and exposure-history diversity represented was limited. When a few donors were compared, the shared fraction of clonotypes was around 5% for naive CD4, less than 4% for naive CD8, more than 2% for memory CD4, and around 0.37% for memory CD8. Sampling was restricted to blood, and TCR repertoires in tissues likely differ from the TCR repertoires found in blood. Naive subsets generally had larger estimated clonotype richness than memory subsets. Pairwise subsampling indicated that sequencing depth was expected to affect the degree of clonotype sharing among donors. Rarefaction of sorted-subset datasets indicated incomplete sequencing despite the large sequencing depth. Higher generation probabilities were observed for clonotypes shared by all four sorted-subset donors than for non-shared clonotypes.

TCR CDR3 regions were amplified from genomic DNA by multiplex PCR using the deep immunoSEQ assay. Extracted genomic DNA from each cell subset was distributed evenly across all wells of several immunoSEQ 96-well plates, and each plate was treated as a replicate. For sorted subsets, 150 to 250 ng genomic DNA, equal to 25,000 to 35,000 T cell genomes, was loaded into each replicate PCR. Purified libraries were measured with a Qubit 3.0 fluorometer, size-checked on a Bioanalyzer 2100, and measured again with the KAPA Library Quantification kit. A separate single-read 150-cycle Illumina NextSeq 550 flow cell was used to sequence each immunoSEQ 96-well plate. As for the original processing: Because the immunoSEQ output included only junctional sequences and no quality scores, the filtering could not be the same as the filtering used for full-length reads. To assign V/J genes and CDR3, sequences were annotated using PyIR, a Python wrapper for IgBLAST v1.9, with IMGT germline references. Reads with weak V/J assignments (E-value above 1e-6), missing CDR3, stop codons, out-of-frame junctions, or ambiguous translated residues were removed. V3J clonotypes were defined as sequences sharing an identical inferred V gene, J gene, and CDR3 amino acid sequence. Percentage overlap between repertoires was computed as shared unique clonotypes divided by the size of the smaller repertoire. Repertoire richness was assessed with RTK rarefaction, the Chao1 estimator, and Recon v2.1 estimates of unobserved clonotypes. OLGA was used to compute generation probabilities for all TCRbeta clonotypes that the gDNA method yielded from a handful of donors. What TCRdb holds here is the immuneACCESS table cut down to in-frame rearrangements. Part of the clones is not present; checked against another copy, under half of the missing clones reflect an unresolved V gene, and the others are unexplained. Clonal size and the V and J genes are those of that table, whereas D and trimming came from the DNA. The sample has about 2.4 million clones on record, around nine tenths of them singletons. Under 0.15% of the sample belongs to the ten largest clones.

Relative to germline, V is 3 bases shorter and J is 4 bases shorter, with 11 bases between their ends. CDR3 length: 14 amino acids, cysteine to phenylalanine. Kept here is only the CDR3 DNA, which spans 42 bases and is read in frame from base 1. Per the germline V gene, MNHNS is the CDR1 and SASEGT is the CDR2. Note on this clone: Its cognate antigen has yet to be identified. Within one base of it there is no much larger clone, and no base qualities were kept.

Healthy HIV-negative adults with no recently reported acute infections or vaccinations were included as donors. Every donor was a Caucasian adult residing in Nashville, Tennessee, USA. Magnetic negative selection was used to enrich CD4+ T cells, after which naive cells were positively selected on CD45RA and the negative fraction became the memory subset. After blood collection by leukapheresis, PBMCs were isolated using Ficoll-Histopaque density gradient centrifugation and then cryopreserved in the vapor phase of liquid nitrogen. Analytical flow cytometry was used to check the purity and quantity of every magnetically sorted T cell population. Each sorted fraction had its genomic DNA isolated and then quantified by UV absorbance on a Nanodrop 2000c.

The source material was naive CD4+ T cells sorted from blood. This sample's cell subset or site label indicates: CD45RA+ positively selected. Recombination joined TRBV6-1 with TRBJ2-3, and perhaps TRBD2 as D gene, on 6 matching bases. The receptor comes from a man younger than 30 in good health. The DNA is as follows: TGTGCCAGCAGTGAGCCGGGGGATGCAGATACGCAGTATTTT. Translation gives CASSEPGDADTQYF.